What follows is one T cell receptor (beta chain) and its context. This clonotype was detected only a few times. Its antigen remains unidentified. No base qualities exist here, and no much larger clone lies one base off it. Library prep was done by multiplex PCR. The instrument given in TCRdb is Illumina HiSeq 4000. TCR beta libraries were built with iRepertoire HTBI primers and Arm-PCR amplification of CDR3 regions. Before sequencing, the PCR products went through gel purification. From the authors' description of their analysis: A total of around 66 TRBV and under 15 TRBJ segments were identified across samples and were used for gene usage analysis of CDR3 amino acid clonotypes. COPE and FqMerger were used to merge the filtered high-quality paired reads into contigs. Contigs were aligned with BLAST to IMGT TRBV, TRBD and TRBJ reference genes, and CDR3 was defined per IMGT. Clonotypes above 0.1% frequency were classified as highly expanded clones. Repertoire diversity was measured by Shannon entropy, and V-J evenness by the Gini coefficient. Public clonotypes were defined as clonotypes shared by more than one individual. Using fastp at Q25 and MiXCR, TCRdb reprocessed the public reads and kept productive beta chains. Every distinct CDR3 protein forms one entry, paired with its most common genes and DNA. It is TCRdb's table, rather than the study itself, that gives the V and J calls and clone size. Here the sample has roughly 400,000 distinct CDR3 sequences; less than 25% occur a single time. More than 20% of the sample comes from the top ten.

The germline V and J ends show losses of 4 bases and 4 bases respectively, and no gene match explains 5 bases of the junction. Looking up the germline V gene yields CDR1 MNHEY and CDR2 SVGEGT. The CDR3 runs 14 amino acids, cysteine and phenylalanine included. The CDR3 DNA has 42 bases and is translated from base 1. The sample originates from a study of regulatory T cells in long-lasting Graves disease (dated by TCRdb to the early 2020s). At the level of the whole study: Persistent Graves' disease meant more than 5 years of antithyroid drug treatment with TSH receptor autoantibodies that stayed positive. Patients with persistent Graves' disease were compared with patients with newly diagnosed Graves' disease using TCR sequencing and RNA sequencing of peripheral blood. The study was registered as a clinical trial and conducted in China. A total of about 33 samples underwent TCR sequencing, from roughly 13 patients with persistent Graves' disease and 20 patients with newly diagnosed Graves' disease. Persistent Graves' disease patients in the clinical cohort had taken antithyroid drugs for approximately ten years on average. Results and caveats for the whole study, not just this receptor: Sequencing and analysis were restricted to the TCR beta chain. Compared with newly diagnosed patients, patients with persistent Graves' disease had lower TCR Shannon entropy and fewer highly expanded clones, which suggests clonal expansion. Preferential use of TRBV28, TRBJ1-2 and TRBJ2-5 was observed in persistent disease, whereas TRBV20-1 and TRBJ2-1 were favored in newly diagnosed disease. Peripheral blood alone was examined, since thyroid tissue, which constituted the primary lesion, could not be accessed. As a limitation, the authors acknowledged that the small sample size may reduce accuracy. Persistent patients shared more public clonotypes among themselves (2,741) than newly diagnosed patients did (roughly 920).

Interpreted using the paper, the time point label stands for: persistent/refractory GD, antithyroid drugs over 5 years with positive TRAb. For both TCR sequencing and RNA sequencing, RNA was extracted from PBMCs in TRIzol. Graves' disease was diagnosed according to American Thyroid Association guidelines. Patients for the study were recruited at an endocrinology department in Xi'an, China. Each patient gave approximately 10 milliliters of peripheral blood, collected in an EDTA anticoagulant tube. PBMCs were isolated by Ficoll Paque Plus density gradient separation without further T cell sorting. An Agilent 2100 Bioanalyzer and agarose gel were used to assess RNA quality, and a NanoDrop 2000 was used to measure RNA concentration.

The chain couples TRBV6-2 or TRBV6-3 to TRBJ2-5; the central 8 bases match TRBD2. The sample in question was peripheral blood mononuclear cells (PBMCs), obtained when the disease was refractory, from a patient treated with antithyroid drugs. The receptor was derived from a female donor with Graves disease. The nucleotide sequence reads TGTGCCAGCAGTTCTAGCGGGTTCGGAGAGACCCAGTACTTC. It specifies CASSSSGFGETQYF.